Below are 2 T cell receptor beta chains sequenced from a single sample in a study of blood T cell repertoires in COVID-19. Measured with immunoSEQ multiplex PCR; TCRdb has only the in-frame clones, and not every one. The sample lists some 320,000 clones; around 87% were seen once. Sequenced material: peripheral blood. The receptors here all came from a woman aged 45-65 years who had recovered from COVID-19.

V and J are TRBV19 and TRBJ1-3; perhaps TRBD1 as D (5 bases). Germline CDR1 reads LNHDA; CDR2 reads SQIVND (reference sequence). V gave up 6 bases and J gave up 1 base, with 10 bases separating them. CDR3 size: 14 residues. The CDR3 sequence: CASSSGLSGNTIYF. Here the CDR3 DNA reads TGTGCCAGTAGCTCGGGACTTTCTGGAAACACCATATATTTT.

This chain joins TRBV3-1 (or the pseudogene TRBV3-2) and TRBJ1-4; D remains ambiguous. The V end lost 3 bases, the J end lost 5 bases, and 16 bases lay between the germline ends. Germline V gives CDR1 LGHDT, CDR2 YNNKEL (reference sequence). This CDR3 has 16 amino acids. CDR3 protein: CASSHGLGQVNEKLFF. For the CDR3, the DNA is TGTGCCAGCAGCCATGGACTCGGGCAGGTCAATGAAAAACTGTTTTTT.